Reported below is one T cell receptor beta chain. The data derive from a study of CD8 T cell repertoires and HIV-1 epitope variants. Here immunoSEQ multiplex PCR was the method, and the copy in TCRdb shows in-frame clones only, minus some. The sample holds roughly 100,000 clones, around 75% seen once. The CDR3 extends over 15 amino acids. Trimming took 3 bases from V and 7 from J; bases not matched to a gene: 6. The V gene's germline CDR1 is MNHNS and CDR2 SASEGT. The rearrangement uses TRBV6-1 and TRBJ2-1, with 10 bases aligning to TRBD1. Material: uncultured baseline CD8+ T cells from peripheral blood mononuclear cells (PBMCs). This sequence was found in a male donor with HIV. DNA for the CDR3: TGTGCCAGCAGTGACGGACAGGGGGGTTGGAATGAGCAGTTCTTC. Amino acid sequence: CASSDGQGGWNEQFF.